The clone carrying this T cell receptor beta chain was observed at least ten times. What it recognizes is unknown. Individuals with ophthalmopathy presented a Clinical Activity Score of at least 3, a NOSPECS grade of at least 4 and a duration under 3 months. Cells are PBMCs isolated from roughly 10 ml of fresh blood. This specimen comes from a study of T cells in Graves' hyperthyroidism and ophthalmopathy. Study results and caveats: Model-based prediction identified ophthalmopathy a median 6.5 months prior to its onset.

RNA transcripts yielded amplified TCR beta CDR3 regions. TCR CDR3 underwent first-round RT-PCR with the HTBI primer set. TCRdb independently ran MiXCR on the multiplex PCR reads; one entry per CDR3 protein. Of about 400,000 distinct CDR3 sequences in the sample, under 15% are singletons; the top ten hold approximately 13%. CDR1 and CDR2 from the germline V gene are SNHLY and FYNNEI. CDR3 length equals 15 residues. Trimming at V came to 4 bases and at J to 0 bases, leaving 5 bases not matched to a gene. The receptor comes from a man between 18 and 35 years old with Graves' ophthalmopathy. The sequenced sample was blood. This chain connects TRBV2 to TRBJ2-7; 8 bases align to TRBD1. CDR3 sequence: CASSAGTGFSYEQYF. The CDR3 coding sequence is TGTGCCAGCAGTGCCGGGACAGGATTCTCCTACGAGCAGTACTTC.